Each of the 11 T cell receptor beta chains below was sequenced from the same sample in a study of early T cells in non-severe SARS-CoV-2 infection. One entry per CDR3 protein results from TCRdb running MiXCR on the 5' RACE reads. This table holds roughly 60,000 distinct CDR3 sequences, around 14% found once. Material: whole blood. These TCRs come from an adult who was a healthcare worker with PCR-confirmed SARS-CoV-2 infection or an uninfected control (not recorded which).

The V gene is TRBV29-1, the J gene TRBJ2-3; tentative D call: TRBD2 (6 bases). The CDR3 runs 14 residues. The germline gives CDR1 SQVTM, CDR2 ANQGSEA. Trimming took off 3 bases at V and 5 bases at J, with 15 bases between the two ends. The CDR3 DNA reads as TGCAGCGTTGAGGAAGTAGCGGCTGGAGATACGCAGTATTTT. It translates to CSVEEVAAGDTQYF.

CDR3 protein: CASSAGTVQETQYF. CDR3 DNA: TGTGCCAGCAGCGCAGGGACAGTTCAAGAGACCCAGTACTTC. The rearrangement links TRBV7-3 to TRBJ2-5; 7 bases are shared with TRBD1. The CDR3 extends over 14 amino acids. Per the germline V gene, CDR1 is SGHTA and CDR2 is FQGTGA. V was pared by 5 bases and J by 2 bases, with 5 bases of the junction left unmatched. The variable domain in full, with the rest retrieved from reference TRBV7-3 and TRBJ2-5, is GAGVSQTPSNKVTEKGKYVELRCDPISGHTALYWYRQSLGQGPEFLIYFQGTGAADDSGLPNDRFFAVRPEGSVSTLKIQRTERGDSAVYLCASSAGTVQETQYFGPGTRLLVL.

This clonotype was observed at least ten times. The chain uses TRBV7-2 and TRBJ2-3, with D possibly being TRBD2 (7 bases). V was trimmed by 0 bases and J by 0 bases, leaving 13 bases between them. The CDR3 covers 17 residues. Germline values: CDR1 SGHTA, CDR2 FQGNSA. In DNA, the CDR3 is TGTGCCAGCAGCTTAGCGGGCGGGGGCTCGAGCACAGATACGCAGTATTTT. This codes for CASSLAGGGSSTDTQYF.

The CDR3 DNA is TGTGCCACCAGTGACCCGTTAGCGGGGAGCACAGATACGCAGTATTTT. It is translated as CATSDPLAGSTDTQYF. The rearrangement links TRBV24-1 to TRBJ2-3; the match to TRBD2 covers 8 bases. This CDR3 region has 16 residues. J lost 0 bases, V lost 4 bases, and 5 bases had no gene match. From germline, CDR1 is KGHDR and CDR2 SFDVKD.

The table lists this clonotype with many counts. The chain's CDR3 is CASSFGPSDETQYF. The CDR3 coding sequence is TGTGCCAGCAGCTTCGGACCCAGCGACGAGACCCAGTACTTC. The V call is TRBV7-3, the J call TRBJ2-5; no reliable D call. The CDR3 is 14 residues long. Per germline, CDR1 SGHTA and CDR2 FQGTGA. The germline V and J ends were trimmed by 3 bases and 5 bases, with 13 bases remaining between them.

This clonotype was picked up a small number of times. The chain links TRBV10-2 to TRBJ2-2; weak D call: TRBD2 (6 bases). The CDR3 is 14 residues long. Germline lookup yields CDR1 WSHSY and CDR2 SAAADI. The V gene lost 6 bases and the J gene lost 2 bases, with 10 bases spanning the gap. The CDR3 DNA is TGCGCCAGCAGGTTCGGGGGAAACACCGGGGAGCTGTTTTTT. It yields the protein CASRFGGNTGELFF.

The CDR3 here is CSAQRGALEQYF. CDR3 coding DNA: TGCAGTGCTCAGCGGGGGGCCTTGGAGCAGTACTTC. The rearrangement uses TRBV20-1 and TRBJ2-7; 9 nucleotides align to TRBD2. CDR3 length equals 12 residues. V lost 5 bases and J lost 7; bases outside the gene matches: 6. CDR1 is DFQATT and CDR2 is SNEGSKA in the germline V gene (reference sequence).

The chain combines TRBV6-6 with TRBJ1-2, with D tentatively TRBD1 (5 bases). In germline, CDR1 is MNHNY, CDR2 SVGAGI (reference sequence). V was clipped by 10 bases and J by 4 bases, with 10 bases between them. The CDR3 has 11 residues. The CDR3 nucleotides read TGTGCCACGGGGGATGGCTATGGCTACACCTTC. It translates to CATGDGYGYTF.

This clonotype showed up many times. V gene TRBV24-1 combines with J gene TRBJ2-2; D is unresolved. The CDR3 totals 15 residues. Trimming left V 3 bases short and J 3 bases short, with 10 bases between. From germline, CDR1 is KGHDR and CDR2 SFDVKD. DNA of the CDR3: TGTGCCACCAGTGATCCTTCTAGAGACACCGGGGAGCTGTTTTTT. Protein sequence: CATSDPSRDTGELFF.

The rearrangement links TRBV12-3 or TRBV12-4 to TRBJ2-7; D unclear. Trimming removed 3 bases from V and 7 bases from J, with 10 bases in between. The CDR3 covers 12 residues. CDR3 DNA: TGTGCCAGCAGTTTCCCAGATGGAGAGCAGTACTTC. Protein: CASSFPDGEQYF.

This clonotype was observed many times. This chain uses TRBV10-3 with TRBJ2-1; D perhaps matches TRBD2 (5 bases). Germline-derived CDR1 and CDR2 are ENHRY and SYGVKD. This CDR3 is built from 14 residues. The ends were cut back, 6 bases at V and 10 bases at J, with 19 bases in the middle. CDR3 amino acids: CAISTPTEPGEQFF. The DNA of the CDR3 is TGTGCCATCAGCACCCCGACGGAGCCGGGAGAGCAGTTCTTC.